A single sample is the source of the 24 T cell receptor beta chains below, sequenced in a study of control samples from healthy donors and cancer patients. Method: immunoSEQ multiplex PCR; TCRdb's copy keeps in-frame clones and lacks some. The sample lists roughly 450,000 clones, about nine tenths occurring once. Source material: PBMCs. All receptors derive from a middle-aged man with head and neck cancer.

This chain connects TRBV9 to TRBJ1-2; 8 nucleotides agree with TRBD1. The germline gives CDR1 SGDLS, CDR2 YYNGEE. CDR3 length: 16 residues. Losses at the gene ends were 4 bases for V and 4 bases for J; bases not matched to a gene: 12. CDR3 sequence (DNA): TGTGCCAGCAGCCCAGGACAGGGCGGAAGGAGCTATGGCTACACCTTC. Its protein product is CASSPGQGGRSYGYTF. The entire variable domain, with the rest obtained from reference TRBV9 and TRBJ1-2, is as follows: DSGVTQTPKHLITATGQRVTLRCSPRSGDLSVYWYQQSLDQGLQFLIQYYNGEERAKGNILERFSAQQFPDLHSELNLSSLELGDSALYFCASSPGQGGRSYGYTFGSGTRLTVV.

The rearrangement links TRBV5-5 to TRBJ2-1; TRBD1 agrees at 7 bases. The CDR3 spans 16 residues. In germline, CDR1 is SGHKS, CDR2 YYEKEE (reference sequence). Unmatched junction bases numbered 10, after V lost 0 bases and J lost 7 bases. CDR3 region: CASSLAARTGNNEQFF. The CDR3 DNA reads as TGTGCCAGCAGCTTGGCCGCCAGGACAGGAAATAATGAGCAGTTCTTC. The variable domain in full, completed from reference TRBV5-5 and TRBJ2-1, reads DAGVTQSPTHLIKTRGQQVTLRCSPISGHKSVSWYQQVLGQGPQFIFQYYEKEERGRGNFPDRFSARQFPNYSSELNVNALLLGDSALYLCASSLAARTGNNEQFFGPGTRLTVL.

The gene calls are TRBV7-2 and TRBJ2-3, with 7 bases matching TRBD2. CDR1 is SGHTA and CDR2 is FQGNSA in the germline V gene. J lost 3 bases, V lost 2 bases, and 5 bases had no gene match. The CDR3 length is 15 residues. The DNA of the CDR3 is TGTGCCAGCAGCTTATTGGGAGCGGGAACAGATACGCAGTATTTT. Translated, it gives CASSLLGAGTDTQYF.

This chain joins TRBV6-5 and TRBJ2-6; no clear D gene. CDR1 MNHEY and CDR2 SVGAGI come from the germline V gene. The length of the CDR3 is 16 residues. Trimming pared 0 bases from V and 0 bases from J, leaving 6 bases between. CDR3 DNA: TGTGCCAGCAGTTACTCCCAGGCCTCTGGGGCCAACGTCCTGACTTTC. It is translated as CASSYSQASGANVLTF.

This clone was picked up one time. The chain recombines TRBV7-2 with TRBJ2-3, with 8 bases fitting TRBD1. Per germline, CDR1 SGHTA and CDR2 FQGNSA. The CDR3 has 15 amino acids. The junction had 3 bases not matched to a gene; V was cut back by 4 bases and J by 0 bases. The CDR3 here is CASSSYRGSTDTQYF. CDR3 coding DNA: TGTGCCAGCAGCTCGTACAGGGGGAGCACAGATACGCAGTATTTT.

V is TRBV6-1 and J is TRBJ2-4, with a possible D match to TRBD2 (10 bases). Germline loops: CDR1 MNHNS, CDR2 SASEGT. V lost 2 bases, J lost 9 bases, and 26 bases lay in between. This CDR3 is 18 amino acids long. The CDR3 DNA is TGTGCCAGCAGTGAAAGAGGGAGCGGGGGGGACAGGGTATTCATTCAGTACTTC. Amino acids: CASSERGSGGDRVFIQYF.

The J gene is TRBJ1-4, the V gene TRBV5-6, with 7 bases lining up with TRBD1. The germline V gene has CDR1 SGHDT and CDR2 YYEEEE. The V gene end was trimmed by 2 bases and the J gene end by 9 bases; junction bases not matched to a gene: 7. This CDR3 spans 14 amino acids. CDR3 region: CASSFGTDFQKLFF. CDR3 sequence (DNA): TGTGCCAGCAGCTTCGGGACAGATTTCCAAAAACTGTTTTTT.

The chain joins TRBV11-2 to TRBJ2-2; TRBD1 matches at 7 bases. Germline loops: CDR1 SGHAT, CDR2 FQNNGV. Losses at the gene ends were 5 bases for V and 4 bases for J; bases not matched to a gene: 4. The CDR3 runs 14 residues. CDR3 in DNA: TGTGCCAGCAGCCAATACAGGGGCACCGGGGAGCTGTTTTTT. It encodes CASSQYRGTGELFF.

V gene TRBV4-1 combines with J gene TRBJ2-7; TRBD2 is a possible D gene (5 bases). V lost 0 bases, J lost 4 bases, and 22 bases lay in between. This CDR3 is 18 amino acids long. The germline V gene encodes CDR1 MGHRA and CDR2 YSYEKL. The DNA of the CDR3 is TGCGCCAGCAGCCAAGAAGGAGGCCGGTCCGGGGTTTCGTACGAGCAGTACTTC. It specifies CASSQEGGRSGVSYEQYF.

The rearrangement uses TRBV5-4 and TRBJ1-6; D is ambiguous. The ends were cut back, 4 bases at V and 6 bases at J, with 8 bases in the middle. Germline CDR1 is SGHNT and CDR2 is YYREEE (reference sequence). The length of the CDR3 is 13 residues. The CDR3 region is CASSPGVNSPLHF. CDR3 DNA sequence: TGTGCCAGCAGCCCCGGGGTTAATTCACCCCTCCACTTT.

The chain employs TRBV27 and TRBJ1-5; D call uncertain. Germline V gives CDR1 MNHEY, CDR2 SMNVEV (reference sequence). This CDR3 has 15 amino acids. Trimming pared 4 bases from V and 3 bases from J, leaving 13 bases between. In DNA form, the CDR3 reads TGTGCCAGCAGTTACGCCGGCGGGATCAATCAGCCCCAGCATTTT. Translation: CASSYAGGINQPQHF.

The chain has TRBV9 and TRBJ1-6; the match to TRBD1 covers 9 bases. V lost 2 bases and J lost 7; bases outside the gene matches: 1. The CDR3 is 14 amino acids. The germline gives CDR1 SGDLS, CDR2 YYNGEE. The CDR3 sequence: CASSVTGGNSPLHF. The CDR3 nucleotides read TGTGCCAGCAGCGTGACAGGGGGGAATTCACCCCTCCACTTT.

The chain uses TRBV7-9 and TRBJ1-1; TRBD1 might be the D (5 bases). Germline V gene data show CDR1 as SEHNR and CDR2 as FQNEAQ (reference sequence). Trimming took off 6 bases at V and 0 bases at J, with 14 bases between the two ends. The CDR3 runs 15 residues. The DNA for the CDR3 is TGTGCCAGCAGTCTACGGGGCCCTTTGAACACTGAAGCTTTCTTT. Translated: CASSLRGPLNTEAFF.

The J gene is TRBJ2-3, the V gene TRBV9; TRBD1 matches 7 bases. CDR1 is SGDLS, CDR2 YYNGEE, per germline. V was pared by 3 bases and J by 2 bases, with 6 bases of the junction left unmatched. This CDR3 contains 15 residues. The DNA for the CDR3 is TGTGCCAGCAGCGCCGGACAGGTTAACACAGATACGCAGTATTTT. It codes for CASSAGQVNTDTQYF.

This clone was seen just once. DNA of the CDR3: TGCGCCAGCATTGACTCATTTGGCGCAGATACGCAGTATTTT. As protein: CASIDSFGADTQYF. V is TRBV10-2 and J is TRBJ2-3; D unresolved. The germline CDR1 and CDR2 sequences are WSHSY and SAAADI. Trimming left V 7 bases short and J 4 bases short, with 15 bases between. CDR3 size: 14 residues.

CDR3 in amino acids: CAWREGTFRVDYGYTF. As DNA, the CDR3 is TGTGCCTGGAGGGAAGGTACCTTCAGGGTTGACTATGGCTACACCTTC. The chain couples TRBV30 to TRBJ1-2; possibly TRBD1 for D (5 bases). V lost 3 bases and J lost 3, with 20 bases in between. Germline values: CDR1 GTSNPN, CDR2 SVGIG (reference sequence). The length of the CDR3 is 16 residues.

Note on this clone: In the same sample, other DNA sequences code for this CDR3. The chain couples TRBV5-1 to TRBJ1-1, with D perhaps TRBD1 (6 bases). The CDR3 has 14 amino acids. Germline CDR1 and CDR2: SGHRS and YFSETQ. Trimming left V 2 bases short and J 0 bases short, with 8 bases between. The CDR3 spells CASSLGGLNTEAFF. The CDR3 nucleotides are TGCGCCAGCAGCTTAGGGGGGCTGAACACTGAAGCTTTCTTT. Drawing the rest from reference TRBV5-1 and TRBJ1-1, the complete variable domain is KAGVTQTPRYLIKTRGQQVTLSCSPISGHRSVSWYQQTPGQGLQFLFEYFSETQRNKGNFPGRFSGRQFSNSRSEMNVSTLELGDSALYLCASSLGGLNTEAFFGQGTRLTVV.

This clone appeared once. This CDR3 reads CATPGARNYGYTF. For the CDR3, the DNA is TGTGCCACCCCGGGGGCGCGGAACTATGGCTACACCTTC. V usage is TRBV28 and J usage is TRBJ1-2; the D gene is possibly TRBD1 (6 bases). Per germline, CDR1 MDHEN and CDR2 SYDVKM. This CDR3 is built from 13 residues. Trimming stripped 10 bases from V and 2 bases from J, with 14 bases between.

The V call is TRBV5-6, the J call TRBJ1-2; D possibly corresponds to TRBD1 (5 bases). CDR3 size: 13 residues. The V gene lost 0 bases and the J gene lost 3 bases, with 6 bases spanning the gap. Looked up from germline, CDR1 is SGHDT and CDR2 is YYEEEE. The CDR3 sequence: CASSLGQYYGYTF. The CDR3, as DNA: TGTGCCAGCAGCTTGGGACAGTACTATGGCTACACCTTC.

J is TRBJ2-1 and V is TRBV18; the match to TRBD2 covers 9 bases. The length of the CDR3 is 16 residues. Germline V gives CDR1 KGHSH, CDR2 LQKENI. V lost 3 bases to trimming and J lost 0 bases; unmatched junction nucleotides: 3. The CDR3 bases are TGTGCCAGCTCACCGGCTAGCGGGAACTCCTACAATGAGCAGTTCTTC. Encoded protein: CASSPASGNSYNEQFF.

The CDR3 region has the DNA TGTGCCATCAGTGAGTCGACCGGTAGCGGGGTCTACGAGCAGTACTTC. This codes for CAISESTGSGVYEQYF. The chain uses TRBV10-3 and TRBJ2-7; 8 nucleotides align to TRBD2. This CDR3 comprises 16 residues. The J segment lost 3 bases and the V segment lost 0 bases, leaving 7 bases of the junction unmatched. Germline V gene lookup returns CDR1 ENHRY and CDR2 SYGVKD.

The sample holds one count of this clone. The chain carries TRBV28 and TRBJ1-2, with D maybe TRBD1 (5 bases). V lost 1 base, J lost 0 bases, and 12 bases lay in between. The CDR3 spans 16 residues. Per the germline V gene, CDR1 is MDHEN and CDR2 is SYDVKM. CDR3 nucleotide sequence: TGTGCCAGCAGTTTATTCCCACGAGGGGCTAACTATGGCTACACCTTC. This codes for CASSLFPRGANYGYTF.

The rearrangement links TRBV3-1 (or the pseudogene TRBV3-2) to TRBJ2-1; D might be TRBD2 (5 bases). CDR1 and CDR2 from the germline V gene are LGHDT and YNNKEL (reference sequence). Trimming shortened V by 2 bases and J by 9 bases, and 17 bases separated the two germline ends. The CDR3 covers 15 residues. CDR3 loop: CASSQSGSRHGEQFF. In DNA, the CDR3 is TGTGCCAGCAGCCAATCGGGATCCCGACACGGTGAGCAGTTCTTC.

The rearrangement uses TRBV19 and TRBJ1-1; no definite D call. V lost 10 bases and J lost 2, with 14 bases in between. The CDR3 is made up of 13 amino acids. Per the germline V gene, CDR1 is LNHDA and CDR2 is SQIVND (reference sequence). Here the CDR3 reads CATKSPPNTEAFF. In nucleotides, the CDR3 is TGTGCCACAAAGAGTCCCCCCAACACTGAAGCTTTCTTT.